Included here is one T cell receptor beta chain sequence, with context. Those enrolled in Seattle joined during active infection and were followed longitudinally afterward. The sample comes from a study of blood T cell repertoires in COVID-19. Study details: Samples came from the United States, Italy and Spain, spanning acute and convalescent COVID-19.

CDR1 is SGHDT, CDR2 YYEEEE, per germline. Between the trimmed V and J ends, which lost 4 bases and 0 bases, there was a span of 3 bases. The CDR3 contains 12 residues. Sequencing used immunoSEQ multiplex PCR; TCRdb keeps in-frame clones, though not all of them. The sample holds tens of thousands of clones, roughly 80% seen once. The rearrangement links TRBV5-6 to TRBJ2-3; D not resolved. Source material: peripheral blood. The TCR sequence derives from a man older than 75 with COVID-19, enrolled during active disease. CDR3: CASSLSTDTQYF. The DNA for the CDR3 is TGTGCCAGCAGCCTAAGCACAGATACGCAGTATTTT.